A selection of T cell receptor beta chains follows, all from one sample in a study of post-analysis software for immune sequencing data. Using its own MiXCR run on the PCR reads, TCRdb lists one record per CDR3 protein. The data show 700,000 to 800,000 distinct CDR3 sequences, about 32% seen once. The sample consisted of blood. The receptors here all came from a girl aged 5-17 years with multiple sclerosis. CDR3s include the opening cysteine and the closing phenylalanine or tryptophan. D genes are given only for firm matches. Only part of the rows carry a size: once, few, many, or a class if the clone is expanded.

>-|TRBV6-1|TRBJ1-4|-
CASSDEQGFATNEKLFF
TGTGCCAGCAGTGATGAACAGGGCTTTGCAACTAATGAAAAACTGTTTTTT
>-|TRBV5-1|TRBJ1-2|once
CPSSLGNVNYGYTF
TGCCCCAGCAGCTTGGGCAACGTAAACTATGGCTACACCTTC
>-|TRBV5-1|TRBJ2-1|many
CASSLSRSPNEQFF
TGCGCCAGCAGCTTGTCACGGAGCCCCAATGAGCAGTTCTTC
>TRBD2|TRBV7-2|TRBJ2-3|-
CASSSRRARTSGYTDTQYF
TGTGCCAGCAGCTCGCGGAGGGCCAGGACTAGCGGATACACAGATACGCAGTATTTT
>-|TRBV10-3|TRBJ2-3|many
CAISGTDTQYF
TGTGCCATCAGTGGCACAGATACGCAGTATTTT
>TRBD1|TRBV9|TRBJ1-5|few
CASSGGTDYQPQHF
TGTGCCAGCAGCGGAGGGACAGATTATCAGCCCCAGCATTTT
>-|TRBV10-2|TRBJ2-2|-
CASSEPSGATTGELFF
TGCGCCAGCAGTGAGCCGTCCGGGGCTACCACCGGGGAGCTGTTTTTT
>-|TRBV7-2|TRBJ2-1|many
CASSPATYEQFF
TGTGCCAGCAGCCCCGCGACTTATGAGCAGTTCTTC
>-|TRBV28|TRBJ2-3|few
CASSYGTQYF
TGTGCCAGCAGTTATGGTACGCAGTATTTT
>-|TRBV6-5|TRBJ1-5|few
CASSYRRDQPQHF
TGTGCCAGCAGTTACCGCCGTGATCAGCCCCAGCATTTT
>TRBD2|TRBV20-1|TRBJ2-1|-
CSARGGLAGTLSYNEQFF
TGCAGTGCTAGAGGCGGACTAGCGGGGACACTCTCCTACAATGAGCAGTTCTTC
>-|TRBV20-1|TRBJ1-2|few
CSAWGRGYTF
TGCAGTGCTTGGGGGCGGGGCTACACCTTC
>TRBD2|TRBV12-3/TRBV12-4|TRBJ2-7|-
CASSLWGGREYEQYF
TGTGCCAGCAGTTTGTGGGGCGGGCGGGAGTACGAGCAGTACTTC
>TRBD1|TRBV20-1|TRBJ2-3|-
CSANPPDRATDTQYF
TGCAGTGCTAACCCCCCGGACAGGGCGACAGATACGCAGTATTTT
>-|TRBV6-1|TRBJ2-7|few
CASSETGNYEQYF
TGTGCCAGCAGTGAAACAGGGAATTACGAGCAGTACTTC
>TRBD1|TRBV28|TRBJ2-1|-
CATPGQGSHEQFF
TGTGCCACCCCGGGACAGGGTTCCCATGAGCAGTTCTTC
>-|TRBV3-1|TRBJ2-7|few
CASSPYLQGYEQYF
TGTGCCAGCAGCCCCTACCTCCAGGGGTACGAGCAGTACTTC
>-|TRBV5-1|TRBJ2-2|few
CASSLKTPENTGERFF
TGCGCCAGCAGCTTGAAGACTCCAGAGAACACCGGGGAGCGGTTTTTT
>-|TRBV5-5|TRBJ2-1|few
CASAQYHGLAGGEQFF
TGTGCCAGCGCGCAGTACCACGGACTTGCCGGGGGTGAGCAGTTCTTC
>TRBD1|TRBV5-1|TRBJ1-1|few
CASSPGTGPEAFF
TGCGCCAGCAGCCCGGGGACAGGGCCTGAAGCTTTCTTT
>-|TRBV10-3|TRBJ1-1|-
CAIGAGNTEAFF
TGTGCCATCGGTGCGGGGAACACTGAAGCTTTCTTT
>TRBD2|TRBV9|TRBJ2-4|few
CASSVRGGWENIQYF
TGTGCCAGCAGCGTACGGGGAGGGTGGGAAAACATTCAGTACTTC
>-|TRBV11-2|TRBJ2-3|-
CASSLNGAVTDTQYF
TGTGCCAGCAGCCTCAACGGGGCAGTCACAGATACGCAGTATTTT
>-|TRBV20-1|TRBJ2-3|-
CSAPGDGWKDTQYF
TGCAGTGCCCCAGGGGACGGGTGGAAAGATACGCAGTATTTT
>-|TRBV7-8|TRBJ1-1|few
CASSLAKSYGTEAFF
TGTGCCAGCAGCTTAGCCAAATCTTATGGCACTGAAGCTTTCTTT
>-|TRBV27|TRBJ1-1|-
CASRLYSPQGNTEAFF
TGTGCCAGCAGACTTTACAGCCCCCAGGGGAACACTGAAGCTTTCTTT
>TRBD2|TRBV20-1|TRBJ2-7|many
CSARGRLATYEQYF
TGCAGTGCTAGAGGCCGACTAGCGACCTACGAGCAGTACTTC
>-|TRBV6-5|TRBJ2-6|-
CASSYSLTVLSSGANVLTF
TGTGCCAGCAGTTACTCGTTGACAGTCCTCAGCTCTGGGGCCAACGTCCTGACTTTC
>TRBD1|TRBV10-3|TRBJ1-2|-
CATTGTVKCYGYTF
TGTGCCACCACCGGGACAGTTAAATGCTATGGCTACACCTTC
>-|TRBV11-2|TRBJ1-1|-
CASSLTPRVNTEAFF
TGTGCCAGCAGCCTAACCCCCAGGGTGAACACTGAAGCTTTCTTT
>-|TRBV12-3/TRBV12-4|TRBJ1-2|-
CASSGRTIHYGYTF
TGTGCCAGCAGTGGACGAACCATCCACTATGGCTACACCTTC
>-|TRBV29-1|TRBJ2-3|-
CSVRSGPDTQYF
TGCAGCGTTAGGAGTGGCCCAGATACGCAGTATTTT
>TRBD1|TRBV5-5|TRBJ1-2|-
CASSFEGARGYTF
TGTGCCAGCAGCTTCGAGGGGGCACGAGGCTACACCTTC
>-|TRBV5-5|TRBJ1-1|-
CASSLAGRPTEAFF
TGTGCCAGCAGCTTGGCTGGGCGGCCCACTGAAGCTTTCTTT
>TRBD2|TRBV7-9|TRBJ2-2|-
CASSSLPGLAGYTGELFF
TGTGCCAGCAGCTCCCTACCGGGACTAGCGGGATACACCGGGGAGCTGTTTTTT
>TRBD2|TRBV5-4|TRBJ2-3|few
CASSPGLAAGDTQYF
TGTGCCAGCAGCCCCGGACTAGCGGCGGGGGATACGCAGTATTTT
>TRBD2|TRBV4-3|TRBJ2-2|-
CASSLLAGVTGELFF
TGCGCCAGCAGCCTGTTAGCGGGAGTCACCGGGGAGCTGTTTTTT
>TRBD1|TRBV6-2/TRBV6-3|TRBJ1-2|-
CASKNYGQGDGYTF
TGTGCCAGCAAGAACTACGGACAGGGGGATGGCTACACCTTC
>-|TRBV20-1|TRBJ2-3|-
CSAAPPASTDTQYF
TGCAGTGCTGCCCCCCCTGCTAGCACAGATACGCAGTATTTT
>-|TRBV29-1|TRBJ1-2|few
CSVGKTGSNYGYTF
TGCAGCGTGGGAAAGACAGGATCTAACTATGGCTACACCTTC
>-|TRBV3-1|TRBJ1-4|-
CASSQAGTVRRELFF
TGTGCCAGCAGCCAAGCCGGGACGGTGAGAAGAGAACTGTTTTTT
>-|TRBV20-1|TRBJ2-1|-
CSAPDRLLYNEQFF
TGCAGTGCTCCGGACAGACTTCTTTACAATGAGCAGTTCTTC
>-|TRBV20-1|TRBJ2-5|-
CSARTDVSETQYF
TGCAGTGCACGCACAGACGTGAGCGAGACCCAGTACTTC
>-|TRBV3-1|TRBJ2-7|-
CASSQDLWAYEQYF
TGTGCCAGCAGCCAAGATCTTTGGGCCTACGAGCAGTACTTC
>-|TRBV7-8|TRBJ2-1|few
CASSLQPLSYNEQFF
TGTGCCAGCAGCTTACAGCCACTATCCTACAATGAGCAGTTCTTC